The sequence of this T cell receptor (beta chain) was determined in a study of human T cells and chemical hapten exposure. TCRdb used MiXCR to reprocess the RACE reads, holding one entry per CDR3 protein. The table has about 69,000 distinct CDR3 sequences, about 31% seen once. The time point is: patch test 1, 2 weeks after DPC sensitization. Treatment noted: therapeutic diphenylcyclopropenone sensitization with weekly scalp DPC. Donation of samples came from alopecia patients who were 18 to 70 years old and suitable for DPC. CDR1 MDHEN and CDR2 SYDVKM come from the germline V gene. V was clipped by 5 bases and J by 4 bases; unmatched bases: 8. This CDR3 is built from 15 residues. This clonotype has more than one count but fewer than ten.

The rearrangement links TRBV28 to TRBJ2-3, with TRBD1 matching 8 bases. Sample: whole blood, taken in connection with sensitization to the hapten diphenylcyclopropenone (DPC). This sequence originates from a man aged 40-50 years with alopecia areata. Some clones in this sample may be carry-over from other donors' samples. The CDR3 region is CASSDGGQGADTQYF. The CDR3 bases are TGTGCCAGCAGTGACGGTGGACAGGGTGCAGATACGCAGTATTTT.